These 9 T cell receptor beta chains were all obtained from the same sample, sequenced in a study of spatial heterogeneity in lung cancer. Time point noted: sample taken at primary tumor resection. TCRdb re-called the 5' RACE reads with MiXCR, one entry per CDR3 protein. Of 2,000 to 2,500 distinct CDR3 sequences listed, 6.5% to 8.5% were seen once; the top ten hold about 13%. This specimen consisted of normal lung tissue next to the tumor, obtained at surgery. The receptors derive from a male donor with early-stage non-small cell lung cancer.

This clonotype is judged medium-sized. This rearrangement joins TRBV6-6 to TRBJ2-3; a possible D gene is TRBD1 (6 bases). Germline assignment: CDR1 MNHNY and CDR2 SVGAGI (reference sequence). The CDR3 has 15 amino acids. The germline V and J ends were trimmed by 4 bases and 7 bases, with 18 bases remaining between them. This CDR3 reads CASSFWAGEVNTQYF. For the CDR3, the DNA is TGTGCCAGCAGTTTCTGGGCAGGGGAAGTGAATACGCAGTATTTT.

By share of the sample, this clonotype is medium-sized. The V call is TRBV6-4, the J call TRBJ2-3, with 9 nucleotides matching TRBD1. Per the germline V gene, CDR1 is MRHNA and CDR2 is SNTAGT. This CDR3 comprises 15 residues. J lost 4 bases, V lost 2 bases, and 4 bases had no gene match. CDR3 loop: CASSDTTGGADTQYF. The CDR3 DNA follows: TGTGCCAGCAGTGACACAACAGGGGGCGCAGATACGCAGTATTTT.

This clonotype is judged medium-sized (0.01 to 0.1%). The chain carries TRBV28 and TRBJ2-7, with 14 positions matching TRBD2. In germline, CDR1 is MDHEN, CDR2 SYDVKM. This CDR3 comprises 18 residues. V was pared by 6 bases and J by 0 bases, with 10 bases of the junction left unmatched. For the CDR3, the DNA is TGTGCCAGCAGCACCGGGACTAGCGGGGGACGAAGCTCCTACGAGCAGTACTTC. Translated, it gives CASSTGTSGGRSSYEQYF. Full variable domain (remainder filled in from reference TRBV28 and TRBJ2-7): DVKVTQSSRYLVKRTGEKVFLECVQDMDHENMFWYRQDPGLGLRLIYFSYDVKMKEKGDIPEGYSVSREKKERFSLILESASTNQTSMYLCASSTGTSGGRSSYEQYFGPGTRLTVT.

The genes are TRBV11-2 and TRBJ2-2; possible D gene TRBD2, 6 bases. Trimming took 3 bases from V and 2 from J, leaving 13 bases between them. Per the germline V gene, CDR1 is SGHAT and CDR2 is FQNNGV. This CDR3 is 16 amino acids long. DNA of the CDR3: TGTGCCAGCAGCTTGCTAGTCGGGAGTAACACCGGGGAGCTGTTTTTT. It encodes CASSLLVGSNTGELFF.

This clonotype was detected a few times. CDR3 sequence: CASSESGTGGTGANVLTF. CDR3 coding DNA: TGCGCCAGCAGTGAGTCGGGGACAGGGGGAACTGGGGCCAACGTCCTGACTTTC. The V call is TRBV10-2, the J call TRBJ2-6; TRBD1 matches at 11 bases. V dropped 0 bases and J dropped 2; count of bases not matched to a gene: 3. The CDR3 extends over 18 amino acids. CDR1 is WSHSY, CDR2 SAAADI, per germline.

This clonotype is judged medium-sized (0.01 to 0.1%). J is TRBJ1-2 and V is TRBV29-1; D is perhaps TRBD1 (6 bases). CDR3 length equals 11 residues. The V gene's germline CDR1 is SQVTM and CDR2 ANQGSEA. The V end lost 4 bases, the J end lost 8 bases, and 11 bases lay between the germline ends. The CDR3 sequence is CSVAGARGYTF. The CDR3 coding sequence is TGCAGCGTTGCAGGGGCGCGGGGCTACACCTTC.

The chain uses TRBV19 and TRBJ1-2; tentatively, D is TRBD1 (5 bases). This CDR3 contains 15 residues. Between the trimmed V and J ends, which lost 1 base and 6 bases, there was a span of 15 bases. The germline gives CDR1 LNHDA, CDR2 SQIVND (reference sequence). The chain's CDR3 is CASSIGPPGGDGYTF. CDR3 bases: TGTGCCAGTAGTATAGGACCGCCAGGAGGGGATGGCTACACCTTC.

V gene TRBV7-9 combines with J gene TRBJ2-7; possible D gene TRBD2, 6 bases. There are 16 residues in the CDR3. The germline V gene has CDR1 SEHNR and CDR2 FQNEAQ (reference sequence). V lost 5 bases and J lost 2, with 19 bases in between. This CDR3 reads CASSPTVGGATYEQYF. The CDR3, as DNA: TGTGCCAGCAGCCCTACCGTGGGGGGAGCAACCTACGAGCAGTACTTC. The variable domain in full, with the rest retrieved from reference TRBV7-9 and TRBJ2-7, is DTGVSQNPRHKITKRGQNVTFRCDPISEHNRLYWYRQTLGQGPEFLTYFQNEAQLEKSRLLSDRFSAERPKGSFSTLEIQRTEQGDSAMYLCASSPTVGGATYEQYFGPGTRLTVT.

By share, this clonotype ranks as large. The chain employs TRBV6-5 and TRBJ2-1, with TRBD2 identical over 12 bases. Germline V gene data show CDR1 as MNHEY and CDR2 as SVGAGI. The CDR3 spans 16 residues. The V gene end was trimmed by 4 bases and the J gene end by 2 bases; junction bases not matched to a gene: 3. The CDR3 sequence: CASSFRTSGTYNEQFF. CDR3 DNA: TGTGCCAGCAGTTTTAGGACTAGCGGGACCTACAATGAGCAGTTCTTC.